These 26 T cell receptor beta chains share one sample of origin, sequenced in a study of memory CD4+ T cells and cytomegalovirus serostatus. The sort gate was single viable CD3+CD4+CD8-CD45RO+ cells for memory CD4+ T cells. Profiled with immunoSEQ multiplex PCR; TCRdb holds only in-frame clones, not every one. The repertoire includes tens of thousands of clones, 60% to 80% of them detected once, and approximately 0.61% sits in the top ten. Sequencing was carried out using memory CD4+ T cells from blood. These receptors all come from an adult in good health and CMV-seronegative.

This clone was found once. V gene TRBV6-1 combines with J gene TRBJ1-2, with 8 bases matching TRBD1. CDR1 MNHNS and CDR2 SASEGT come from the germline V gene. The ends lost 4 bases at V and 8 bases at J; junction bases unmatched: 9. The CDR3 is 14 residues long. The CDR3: CASSARGQGMGYTF. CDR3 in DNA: TGTGCCAGCAGTGCCAGGGGGCAAGGGATGGGCTACACCTTC.

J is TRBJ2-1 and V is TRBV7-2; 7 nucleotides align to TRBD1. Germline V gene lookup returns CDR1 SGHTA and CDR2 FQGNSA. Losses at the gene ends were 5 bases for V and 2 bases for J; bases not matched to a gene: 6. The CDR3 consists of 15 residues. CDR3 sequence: CASSPMGQTYNEQFF. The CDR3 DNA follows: TGTGCCAGCAGCCCCATGGGACAGACCTACAATGAGCAGTTCTTC.

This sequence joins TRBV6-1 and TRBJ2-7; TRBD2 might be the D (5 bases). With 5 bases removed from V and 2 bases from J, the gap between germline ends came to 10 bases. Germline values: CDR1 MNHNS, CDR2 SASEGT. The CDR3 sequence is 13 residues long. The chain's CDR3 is CASSSSWAYEQYF. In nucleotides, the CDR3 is TGTGCCAGCAGTTCTAGCTGGGCCTACGAGCAGTACTTC.

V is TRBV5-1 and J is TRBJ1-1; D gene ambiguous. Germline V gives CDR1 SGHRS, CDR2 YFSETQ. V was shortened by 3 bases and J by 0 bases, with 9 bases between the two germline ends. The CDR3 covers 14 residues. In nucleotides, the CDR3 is TGCGCCAGCAGCTCCGACGCTTTGAACACTGAAGCTTTCTTT. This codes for CASSSDALNTEAFF.

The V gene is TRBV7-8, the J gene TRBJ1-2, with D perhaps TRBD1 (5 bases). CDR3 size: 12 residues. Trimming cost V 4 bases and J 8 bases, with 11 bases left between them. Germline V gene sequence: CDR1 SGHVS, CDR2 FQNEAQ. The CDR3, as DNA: TGTGCCAGCAGCTCCCGGAGGGACGGCTACACCTTC. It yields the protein CASSSRRDGYTF.

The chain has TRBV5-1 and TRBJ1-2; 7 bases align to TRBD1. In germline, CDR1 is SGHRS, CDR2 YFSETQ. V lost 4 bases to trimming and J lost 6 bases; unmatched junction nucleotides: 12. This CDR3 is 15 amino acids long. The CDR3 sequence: CASSPGDQGVHGYTF. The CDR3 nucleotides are TGCGCCAGCAGCCCGGGGGACCAGGGGGTTCATGGCTACACCTTC. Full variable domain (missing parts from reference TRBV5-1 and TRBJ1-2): KAGVTQTPRYLIKTRGQQVTLSCSPISGHRSVSWYQQTPGQGLQFLFEYFSETQRNKGNFPGRFSGRQFSNSRSEMNVSTLELGDSALYLCASSPGDQGVHGYTFGSGTRLTVV.

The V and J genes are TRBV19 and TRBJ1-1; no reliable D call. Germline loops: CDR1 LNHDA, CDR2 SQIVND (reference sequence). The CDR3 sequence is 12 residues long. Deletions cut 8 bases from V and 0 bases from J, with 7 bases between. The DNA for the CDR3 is TGTGCCAGTTCCCCGATGAACACTGAAGCTTTCTTT. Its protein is CASSPMNTEAFF. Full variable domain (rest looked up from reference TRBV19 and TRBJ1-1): DGGITQSPKYLFRKEGQNVTLSCEQNLNHDAMYWYRQDPGQGLRLIYYSQIVNDFQKGDIAEGYSVSREKKESFPLTVTSAQKNPTAFYLCASSPMNTEAFFGQGTRLTVV.

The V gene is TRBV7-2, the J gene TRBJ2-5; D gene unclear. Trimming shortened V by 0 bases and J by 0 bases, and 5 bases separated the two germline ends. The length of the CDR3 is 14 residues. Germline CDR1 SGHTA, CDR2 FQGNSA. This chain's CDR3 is CASSLASNQETQYF. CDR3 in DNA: TGTGCCAGCAGCTTAGCTAGTAACCAAGAGACCCAGTACTTC.

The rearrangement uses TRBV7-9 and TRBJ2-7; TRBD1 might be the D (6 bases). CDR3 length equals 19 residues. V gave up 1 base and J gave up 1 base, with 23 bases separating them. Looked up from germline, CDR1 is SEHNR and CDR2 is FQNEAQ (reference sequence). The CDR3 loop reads CASSLGISIRQGPSYEQYF. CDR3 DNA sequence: TGTGCCAGCAGCTTAGGGATTTCGATACGGCAGGGGCCATCCTACGAGCAGTACTTC.

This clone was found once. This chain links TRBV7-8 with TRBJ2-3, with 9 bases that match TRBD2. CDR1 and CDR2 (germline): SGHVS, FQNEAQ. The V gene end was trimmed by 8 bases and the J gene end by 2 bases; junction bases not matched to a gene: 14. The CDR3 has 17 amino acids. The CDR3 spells CASYWAGGRRSTDTQYF. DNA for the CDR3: TGTGCCAGCTATTGGGCGGGGGGGCGGCGGTCCACAGATACGCAGTATTTT. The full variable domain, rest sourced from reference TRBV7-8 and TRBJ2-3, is GAGVSQSPRYKVAKRGQDVALRCDPISGHVSLFWYQQALGQGPEFLTYFQNEAQLDKSGLPSDRFFAERPEGSVSTLKIQRTQQEDSAVYLCASYWAGGRRSTDTQYFGPGTRLTVL.

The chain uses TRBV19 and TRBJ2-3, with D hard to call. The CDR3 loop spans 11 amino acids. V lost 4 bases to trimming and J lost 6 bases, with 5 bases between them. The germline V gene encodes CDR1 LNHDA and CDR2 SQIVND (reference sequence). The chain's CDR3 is CASSTTDTQYF. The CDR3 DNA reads TGTGCCAGTAGTACCACGGATACGCAGTATTTT.

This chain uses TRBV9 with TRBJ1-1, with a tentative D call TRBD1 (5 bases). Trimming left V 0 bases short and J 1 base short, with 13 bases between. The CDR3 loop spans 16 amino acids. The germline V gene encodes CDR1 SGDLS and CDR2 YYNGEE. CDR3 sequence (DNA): TGTGCCAGCAGCGTAGGGTCAGGGAAGGCGAACACTGAAGCTTTCTTT. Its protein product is CASSVGSGKANTEAFF.

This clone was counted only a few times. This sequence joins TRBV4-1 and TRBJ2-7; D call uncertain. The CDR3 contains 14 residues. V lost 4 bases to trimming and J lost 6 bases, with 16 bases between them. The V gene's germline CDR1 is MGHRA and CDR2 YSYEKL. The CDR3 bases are TGCGCCAGCAGCCCAGGATCTCGGGTTGGCGAGCAGTACTTC. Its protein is CASSPGSRVGEQYF.

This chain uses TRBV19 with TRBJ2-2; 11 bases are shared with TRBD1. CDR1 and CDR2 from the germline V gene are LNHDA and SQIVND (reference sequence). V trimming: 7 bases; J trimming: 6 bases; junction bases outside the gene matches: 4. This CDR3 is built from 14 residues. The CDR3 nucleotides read TGTGCCAGTACTTGGACAGGGGGCGCCGGGGAGCTGTTTTTT. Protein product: CASTWTGGAGELFF.

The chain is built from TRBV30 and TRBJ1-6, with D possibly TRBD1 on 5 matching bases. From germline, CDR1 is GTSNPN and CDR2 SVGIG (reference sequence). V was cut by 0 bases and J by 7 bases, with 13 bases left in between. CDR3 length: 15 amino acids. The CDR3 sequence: CAWSVWGGDNSPLHF. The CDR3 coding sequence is TGTGCCTGGAGTGTGTGGGGGGGGGACAATTCACCCCTCCACTTT.

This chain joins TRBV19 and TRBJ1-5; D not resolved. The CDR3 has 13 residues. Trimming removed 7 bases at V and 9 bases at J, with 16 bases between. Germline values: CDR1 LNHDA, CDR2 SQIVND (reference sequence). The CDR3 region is CASTQTSGGPQHF. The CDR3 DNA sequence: TGTGCCAGTACCCAGACAAGCGGAGGGCCCCAGCATTTT.

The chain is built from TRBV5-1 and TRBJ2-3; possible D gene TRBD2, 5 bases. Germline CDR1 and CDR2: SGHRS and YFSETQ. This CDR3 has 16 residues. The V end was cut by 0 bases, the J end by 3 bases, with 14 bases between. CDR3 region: CASSLVMGDGTDTQYF. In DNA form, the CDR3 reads TGCGCCAGCAGCTTGGTGATGGGAGATGGGACAGATACGCAGTATTTT.

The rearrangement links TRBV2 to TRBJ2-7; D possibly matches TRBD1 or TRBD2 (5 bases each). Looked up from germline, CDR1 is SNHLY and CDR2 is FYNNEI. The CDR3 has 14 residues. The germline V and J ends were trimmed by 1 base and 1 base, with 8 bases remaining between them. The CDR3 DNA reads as TGTGCCAGCAGTGAAGAGAGGGGATCCTACGAGCAGTACTTC. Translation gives CASSEERGSYEQYF.

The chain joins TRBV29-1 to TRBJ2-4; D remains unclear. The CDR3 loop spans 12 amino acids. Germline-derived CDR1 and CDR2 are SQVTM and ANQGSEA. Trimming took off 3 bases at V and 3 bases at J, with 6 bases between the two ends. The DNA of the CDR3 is TGCAGCGTTGATCCGTTCAAAAACATTCAGTACTTC. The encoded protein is CSVDPFKNIQYF.

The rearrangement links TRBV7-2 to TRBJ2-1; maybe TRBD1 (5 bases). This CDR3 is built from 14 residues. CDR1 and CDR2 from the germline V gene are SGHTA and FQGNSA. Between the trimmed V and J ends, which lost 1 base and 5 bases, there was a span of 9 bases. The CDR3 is CASSLVKGNNEQFF. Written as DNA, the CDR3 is TGTGCCAGCAGCTTAGTAAAGGGGAACAATGAGCAGTTCTTC.

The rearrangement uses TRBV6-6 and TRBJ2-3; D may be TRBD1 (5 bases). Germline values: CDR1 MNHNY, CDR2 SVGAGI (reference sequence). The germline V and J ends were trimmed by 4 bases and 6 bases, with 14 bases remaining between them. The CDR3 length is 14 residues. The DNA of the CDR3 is TGTGCCAGCAGTTCTGGACGGCGACAGGATACGCAGTATTTT. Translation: CASSSGRRQDTQYF.

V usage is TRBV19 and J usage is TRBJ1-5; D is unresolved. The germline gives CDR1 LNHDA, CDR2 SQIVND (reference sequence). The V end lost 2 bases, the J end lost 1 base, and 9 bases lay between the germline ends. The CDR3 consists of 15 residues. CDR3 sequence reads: CASSISQLSNQPQHF. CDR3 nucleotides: TGTGCCAGTAGTATAAGTCAGCTAAGCAATCAGCCCCAGCATTTT. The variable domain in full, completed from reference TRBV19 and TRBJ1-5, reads DGGITQSPKYLFRKEGQNVTLSCEQNLNHDAMYWYRQDPGQGLRLIYYSQIVNDFQKGDIAEGYSVSREKKESFPLTVTSAQKNPTAFYLCASSISQLSNQPQHFGDGTRLSIL.

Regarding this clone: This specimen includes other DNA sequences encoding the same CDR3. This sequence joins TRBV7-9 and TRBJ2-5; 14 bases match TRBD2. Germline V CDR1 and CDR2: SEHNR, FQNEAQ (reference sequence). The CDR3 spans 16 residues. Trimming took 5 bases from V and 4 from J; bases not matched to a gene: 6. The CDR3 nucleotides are TGTGCCAGCAGCCTCAGACTAGCGGGGGGGCGAGAGACCCAGTACTTC. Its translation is CASSLRLAGGRETQYF.

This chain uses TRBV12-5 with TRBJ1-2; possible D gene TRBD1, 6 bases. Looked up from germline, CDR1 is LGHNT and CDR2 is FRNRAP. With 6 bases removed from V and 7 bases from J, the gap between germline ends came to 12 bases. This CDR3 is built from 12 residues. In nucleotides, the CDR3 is TGTGCTAGTGGCTCCGGACAGAGTGGCTACACCTTC. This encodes CASGSGQSGYTF.

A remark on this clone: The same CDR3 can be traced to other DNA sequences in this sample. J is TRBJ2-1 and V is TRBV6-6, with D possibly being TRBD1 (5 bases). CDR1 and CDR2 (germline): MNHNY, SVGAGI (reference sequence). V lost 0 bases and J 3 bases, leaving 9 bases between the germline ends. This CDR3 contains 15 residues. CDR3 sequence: CASSYSPGLYNEQFF. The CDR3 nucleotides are TGTGCCAGCAGTTACTCTCCAGGGCTCTACAATGAGCAGTTCTTC.

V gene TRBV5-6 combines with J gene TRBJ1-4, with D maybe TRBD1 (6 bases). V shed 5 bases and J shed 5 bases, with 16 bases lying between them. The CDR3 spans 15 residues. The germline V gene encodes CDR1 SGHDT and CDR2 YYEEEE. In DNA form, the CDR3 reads TGTGCCAGCAGTTTGATGGGGGGCTCCAATGAAAAACTGTTTTTT. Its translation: CASSLMGGSNEKLFF.